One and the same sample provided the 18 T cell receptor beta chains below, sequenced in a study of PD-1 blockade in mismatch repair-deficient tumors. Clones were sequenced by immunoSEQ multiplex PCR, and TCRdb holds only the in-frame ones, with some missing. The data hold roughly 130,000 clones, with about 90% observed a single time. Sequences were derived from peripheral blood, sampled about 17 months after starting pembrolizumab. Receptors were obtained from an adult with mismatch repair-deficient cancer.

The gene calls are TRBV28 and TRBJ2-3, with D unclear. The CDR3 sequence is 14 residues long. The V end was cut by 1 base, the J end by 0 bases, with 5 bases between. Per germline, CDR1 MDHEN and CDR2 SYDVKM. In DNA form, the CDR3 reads TGTGCCAGCAGTTTATCGGCAAGCACAGATACGCAGTATTTT. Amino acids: CASSLSASTDTQYF.

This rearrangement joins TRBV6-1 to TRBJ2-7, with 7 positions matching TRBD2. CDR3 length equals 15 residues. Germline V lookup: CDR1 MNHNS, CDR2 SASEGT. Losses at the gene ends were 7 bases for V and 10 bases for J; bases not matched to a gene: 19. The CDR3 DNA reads TGTGCCAGCATTAGTCACCCGGATGGGGACTACTACCAGTACTTC. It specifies CASISHPDGDYYQYF.

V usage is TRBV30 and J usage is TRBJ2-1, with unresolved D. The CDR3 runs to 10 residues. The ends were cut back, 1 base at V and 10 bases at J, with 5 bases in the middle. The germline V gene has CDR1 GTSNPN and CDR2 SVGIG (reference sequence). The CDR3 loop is CAWSEREQFF. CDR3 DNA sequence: TGTGCCTGGAGTGAGCGAGAGCAGTTCTTC.

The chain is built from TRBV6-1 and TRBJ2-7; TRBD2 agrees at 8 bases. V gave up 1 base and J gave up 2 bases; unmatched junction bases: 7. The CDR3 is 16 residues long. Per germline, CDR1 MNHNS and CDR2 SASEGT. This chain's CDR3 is CASSEGSGTSTYEQYF. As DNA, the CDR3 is TGTGCCAGCAGTGAAGGTAGCGGGACCTCCACCTACGAGCAGTACTTC.

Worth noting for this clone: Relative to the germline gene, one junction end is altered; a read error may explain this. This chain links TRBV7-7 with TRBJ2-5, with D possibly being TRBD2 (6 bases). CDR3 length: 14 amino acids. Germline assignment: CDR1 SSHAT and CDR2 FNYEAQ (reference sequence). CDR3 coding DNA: TGTGCTAGCAGCGATAAAGCGGGCCAAGAGACCCAGTACTTC. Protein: CASSDKAGQETQYF. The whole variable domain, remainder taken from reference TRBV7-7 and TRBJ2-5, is GAGVSQSPRYKVTKRGQDVTLRCDPISSHATLYWYQQALGQGPEFLTYFNYEAQPDKSGLPSDRFSAERPEGSISTLTIQRTEQRDSAMYRCASSDKAGQETQYFGPGTRLLVL.

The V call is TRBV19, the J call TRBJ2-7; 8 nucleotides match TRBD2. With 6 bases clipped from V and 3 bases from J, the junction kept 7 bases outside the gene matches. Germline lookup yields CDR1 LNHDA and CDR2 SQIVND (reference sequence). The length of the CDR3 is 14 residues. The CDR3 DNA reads TGTGCCAGTAGCGCCCGGACTAGCCACTACGAGCAGTACTTC. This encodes CASSARTSHYEQYF.

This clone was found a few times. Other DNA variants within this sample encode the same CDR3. CDR3 sequence (DNA): TGTGCCAGCAGTGAAAACTACGAGCAGTACTTC. Its translation is CASSENYEQYF. The rearrangement joins TRBV2 to TRBJ2-7, with unresolved D. V was trimmed by 2 bases and J by 3 bases, leaving 2 bases between them. The germline CDR1 and CDR2 sequences are SNHLY and FYNNEI. The CDR3 consists of 11 residues.

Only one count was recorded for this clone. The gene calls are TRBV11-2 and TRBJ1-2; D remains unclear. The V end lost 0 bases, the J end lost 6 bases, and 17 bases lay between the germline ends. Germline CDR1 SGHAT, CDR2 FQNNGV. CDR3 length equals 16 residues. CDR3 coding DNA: TGTGCCAGCAGCTTAGATCCCCAGAGGAACCATCATGGCTACACCTTC. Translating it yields CASSLDPQRNHHGYTF.

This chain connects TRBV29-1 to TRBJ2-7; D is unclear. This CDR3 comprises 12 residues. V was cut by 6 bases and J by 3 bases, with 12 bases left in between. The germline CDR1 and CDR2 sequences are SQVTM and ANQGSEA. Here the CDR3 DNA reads TGCAGCGTGGGAAGGGCAGGCTACGAGCAGTACTTC. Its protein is CSVGRAGYEQYF.

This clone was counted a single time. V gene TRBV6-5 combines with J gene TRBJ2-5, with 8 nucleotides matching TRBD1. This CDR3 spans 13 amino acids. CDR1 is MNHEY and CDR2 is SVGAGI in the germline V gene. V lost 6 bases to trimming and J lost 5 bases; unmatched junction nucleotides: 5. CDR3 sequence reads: CASRDRGFETQYF. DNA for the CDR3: TGTGCCAGCAGAGACAGGGGCTTCGAGACCCAGTACTTC.

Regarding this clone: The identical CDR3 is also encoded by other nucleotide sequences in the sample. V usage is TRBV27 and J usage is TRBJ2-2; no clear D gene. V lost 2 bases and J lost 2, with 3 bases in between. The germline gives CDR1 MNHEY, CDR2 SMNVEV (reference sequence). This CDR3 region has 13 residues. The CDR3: CASSLTNTGELFF. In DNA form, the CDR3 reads TGTGCCAGCAGTTTAACAAACACCGGGGAGCTGTTTTTT.

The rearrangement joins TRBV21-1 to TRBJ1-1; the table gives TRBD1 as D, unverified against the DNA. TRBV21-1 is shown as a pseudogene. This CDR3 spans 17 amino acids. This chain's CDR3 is CASSKIFPGTGDTEAFF. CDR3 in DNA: TGTGCCAGCAGCAAAATCTTCCCCGGGACAGGGGACACTGAAGCTTTCTTT.

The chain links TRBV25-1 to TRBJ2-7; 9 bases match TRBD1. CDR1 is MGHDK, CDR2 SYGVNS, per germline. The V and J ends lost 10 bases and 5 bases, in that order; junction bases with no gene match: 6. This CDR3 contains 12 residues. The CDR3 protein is CATGQGFDEQYF. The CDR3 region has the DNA TGTGCCACCGGACAGGGGTTCGACGAGCAGTACTTC.

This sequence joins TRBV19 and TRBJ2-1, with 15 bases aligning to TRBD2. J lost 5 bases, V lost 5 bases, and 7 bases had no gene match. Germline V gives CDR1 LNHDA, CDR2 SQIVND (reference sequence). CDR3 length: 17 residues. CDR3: CASSAPGTSGRNNEQFF. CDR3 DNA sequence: TGTGCCAGTAGTGCCCCCGGGACTAGCGGGAGGAACAATGAGCAGTTCTTC.

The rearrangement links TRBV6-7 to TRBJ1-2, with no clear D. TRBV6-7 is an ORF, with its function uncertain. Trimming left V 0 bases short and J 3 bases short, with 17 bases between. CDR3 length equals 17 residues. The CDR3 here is CASSYSTSNSGYYGYTF. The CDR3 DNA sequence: TGTGCCAGCAGTTACTCGACTAGTAATTCGGGGTACTATGGCTACACCTTC.

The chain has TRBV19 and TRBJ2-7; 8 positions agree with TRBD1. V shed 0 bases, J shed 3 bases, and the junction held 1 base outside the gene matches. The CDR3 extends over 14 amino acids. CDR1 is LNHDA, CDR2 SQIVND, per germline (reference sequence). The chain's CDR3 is CASSIEGTGYEQYF. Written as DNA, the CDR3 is TGTGCCAGTAGTATAGAAGGGACAGGCTACGAGCAGTACTTC. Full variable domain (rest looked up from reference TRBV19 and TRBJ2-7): DGGITQSPKYLFRKEGQNVTLSCEQNLNHDAMYWYRQDPGQGLRLIYYSQIVNDFQKGDIAEGYSVSREKKESFPLTVTSAQKNPTAFYLCASSIEGTGYEQYFGPGTRLTVT.

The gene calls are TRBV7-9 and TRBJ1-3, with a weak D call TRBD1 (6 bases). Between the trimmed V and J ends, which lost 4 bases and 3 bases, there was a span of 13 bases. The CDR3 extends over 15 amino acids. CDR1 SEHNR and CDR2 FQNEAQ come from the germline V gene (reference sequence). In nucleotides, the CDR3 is TGTGCCAGCAGCTCACCGGGGGGCATTGGAAACACCATATATTTT. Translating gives CASSSPGGIGNTIYF.

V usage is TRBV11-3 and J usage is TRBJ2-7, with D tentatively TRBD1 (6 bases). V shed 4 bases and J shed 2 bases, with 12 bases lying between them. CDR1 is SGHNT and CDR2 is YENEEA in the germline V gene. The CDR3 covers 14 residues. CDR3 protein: CASSSRQVTYEQYF. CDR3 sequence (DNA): TGTGCCAGCAGCTCCCGACAGGTAACCTACGAGCAGTACTTC.